This TCR beta chain is from a study of T-cell memory formation after mild COVID-19. Regarding the study as a whole: Clones shrinking between day 15 and 85 showed a balanced CD4/CD8 split, and those that grew later tilted toward CD4+.

Points on this clonotype: As yet, its antigen is unknown.

The V gene lost 0 bases and the J gene lost 10 bases, with 19 bases spanning the gap. This CDR3 has 15 residues. From germline, CDR1 is DFQATT and CDR2 SNEGSKA (reference sequence). Constant-segment primers and 5'RACE yielded cDNA libraries for TCR alpha and TCR beta, each carrying sample barcodes and UMIs. Using its own MiXCR run on the 5' RACE reads, TCRdb lists one record per CDR3 protein. The table records fewer than 90,000 distinct CDR3 sequences, roughly 13% of them present only once. The source of this sequence is a man between 18 and 29 years old who had mild COVID-19 (a few samples of this study predate the infection). Cell type and time point are not known. The chain has TRBV20-1 and TRBJ2-1; D could derive from TRBD1 or TRBD2 (6 bases each). Material for sequencing was PBMCs or a T cell subset sorted from them (not recorded which). CDR3 DNA: TGCAGTGCTAGAGATCTTGGGGGGCCACAGGAGGAGCAGTTCTTC. Translating gives CSARDLGGPQEEQFF.